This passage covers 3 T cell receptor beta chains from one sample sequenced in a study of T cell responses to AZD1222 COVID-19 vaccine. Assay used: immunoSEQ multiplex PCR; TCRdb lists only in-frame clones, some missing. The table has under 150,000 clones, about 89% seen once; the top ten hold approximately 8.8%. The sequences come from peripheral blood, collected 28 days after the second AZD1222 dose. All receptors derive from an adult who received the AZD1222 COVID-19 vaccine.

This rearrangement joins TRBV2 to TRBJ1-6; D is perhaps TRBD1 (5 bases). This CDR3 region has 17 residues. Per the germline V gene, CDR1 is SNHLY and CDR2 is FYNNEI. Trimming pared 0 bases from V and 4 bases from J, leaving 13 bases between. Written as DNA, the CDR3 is TGTGCCAGCAGTGAAGCGCTGGCGGGGACTTATAATTCACCCCTCCACTTT. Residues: CASSEALAGTYNSPLHF.

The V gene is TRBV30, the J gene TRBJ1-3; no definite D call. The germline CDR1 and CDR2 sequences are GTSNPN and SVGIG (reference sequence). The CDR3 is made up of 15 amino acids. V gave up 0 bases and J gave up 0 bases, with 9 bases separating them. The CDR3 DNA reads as TGTGCCTGGAGTGTACGGAAGAGCTCTGGAAACACCATATATTTT. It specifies CAWSVRKSSGNTIYF. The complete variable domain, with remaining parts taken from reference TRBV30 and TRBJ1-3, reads SQTIHQWPATLVQPVGSPLSLECTVEGTSNPNLYWYRQAAGRGLQLLFYSVGIGQISSEVPQNLSASRPQDRQFILSSKKLLLSDSGFYLCAWSVRKSSGNTIYFGEGSWLTVV.

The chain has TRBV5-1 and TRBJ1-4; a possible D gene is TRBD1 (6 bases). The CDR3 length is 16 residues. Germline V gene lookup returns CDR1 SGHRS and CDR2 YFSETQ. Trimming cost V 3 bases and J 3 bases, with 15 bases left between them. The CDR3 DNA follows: TGCGCCAGCAGCTCCGGGTGGGGGGCGGCTAATGAAAAACTGTTTTTT. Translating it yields CASSSGWGAANEKLFF. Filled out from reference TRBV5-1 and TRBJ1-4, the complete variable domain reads KAGVTQTPRYLIKTRGQQVTLSCSPISGHRSVSWYQQTPGQGLQFLFEYFSETQRNKGNFPGRFSGRQFSNSRSEMNVSTLELGDSALYLCASSSGWGAANEKLFFGSGTQLSVL.